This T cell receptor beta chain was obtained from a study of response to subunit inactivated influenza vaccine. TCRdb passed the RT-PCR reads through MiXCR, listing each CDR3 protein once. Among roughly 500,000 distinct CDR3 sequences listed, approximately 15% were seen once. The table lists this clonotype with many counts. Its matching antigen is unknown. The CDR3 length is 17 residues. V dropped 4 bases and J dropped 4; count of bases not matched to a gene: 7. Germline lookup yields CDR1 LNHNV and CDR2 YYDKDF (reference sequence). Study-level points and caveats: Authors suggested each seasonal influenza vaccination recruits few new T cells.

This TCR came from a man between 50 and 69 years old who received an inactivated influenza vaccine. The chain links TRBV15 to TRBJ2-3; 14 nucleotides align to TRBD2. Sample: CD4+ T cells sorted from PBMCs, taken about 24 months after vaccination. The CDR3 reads CATSKGLAGAGADTQYF. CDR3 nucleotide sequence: TGTGCCACCAGCAAGGGACTAGCGGGGGCCGGAGCAGATACGCAGTATTTT.